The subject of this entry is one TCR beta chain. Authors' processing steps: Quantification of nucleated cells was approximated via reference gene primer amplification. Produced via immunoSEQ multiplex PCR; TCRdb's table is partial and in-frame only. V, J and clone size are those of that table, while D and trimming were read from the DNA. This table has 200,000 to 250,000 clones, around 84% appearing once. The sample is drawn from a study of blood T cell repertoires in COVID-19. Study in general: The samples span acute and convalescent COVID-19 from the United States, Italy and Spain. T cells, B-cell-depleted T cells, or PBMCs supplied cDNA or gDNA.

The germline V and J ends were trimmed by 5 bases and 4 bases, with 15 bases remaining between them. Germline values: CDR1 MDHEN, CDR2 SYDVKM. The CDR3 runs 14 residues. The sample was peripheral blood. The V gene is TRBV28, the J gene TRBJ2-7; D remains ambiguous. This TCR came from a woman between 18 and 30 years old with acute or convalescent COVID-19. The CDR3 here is CASSLRGVPYEQYF. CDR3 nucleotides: TGTGCCAGCAGTCTCCGAGGAGTCCCTTACGAGCAGTACTTC.